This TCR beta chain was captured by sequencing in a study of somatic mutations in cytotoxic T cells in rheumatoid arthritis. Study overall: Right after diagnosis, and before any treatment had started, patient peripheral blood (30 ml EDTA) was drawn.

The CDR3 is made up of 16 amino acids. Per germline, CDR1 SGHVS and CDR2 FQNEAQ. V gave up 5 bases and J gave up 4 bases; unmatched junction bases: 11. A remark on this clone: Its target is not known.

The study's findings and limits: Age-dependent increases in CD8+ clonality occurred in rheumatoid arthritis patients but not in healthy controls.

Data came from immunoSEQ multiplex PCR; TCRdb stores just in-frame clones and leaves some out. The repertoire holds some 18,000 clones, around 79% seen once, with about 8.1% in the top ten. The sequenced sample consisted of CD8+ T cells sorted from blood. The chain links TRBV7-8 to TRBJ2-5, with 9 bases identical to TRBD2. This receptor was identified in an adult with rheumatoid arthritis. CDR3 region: CASSPWGSGGRETQYF. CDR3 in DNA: TGTGCCAGCAGCCCATGGGGGAGCGGGGGGCGAGAGACCCAGTACTTC.